This T cell receptor (beta chain) was captured in a study of cytomegalovirus exposure and HLA in healthy donors. As for the study in general: About four fifths of 398 genotyped donors fell in the Caucasian-associated ancestry cluster. Study-wide findings and caveats: There were a few CMV-associated chains whose specificity for CMV antigens was confirmed in vitro. The classifier, whose performance was assessed in both the original and validation cohorts, reportedly diagnosed cytomegalovirus status with high specificity and sensitivity. TCR beta sequences reportedly predicted most subjects' HLA-A and HLA-B alleles accurately.

The CDR3 length is 14 residues. Germline V gene data show CDR1 as LNHDA and CDR2 as SQIVND (reference sequence). The ends were cut back, 9 bases at V and 7 bases at J, with 19 bases in the middle. Turning to this clone: The antigen remains unidentified.

With 60 Vbeta and 13 Jbeta primers, the PCR was carried out. Data came from immunoSEQ multiplex PCR; TCRdb stores just in-frame clones and leaves some out. The data hold 90,000 to 120,000 clones, with less than 85% observed a single time. Sequencing was done on a sample of PBMCs. The rearrangement joins TRBV19 to TRBJ1-5; possible D gene TRBD1, 5 bases. The source is a woman in her late teens or twenties in good health and CMV-seropositive. CDR3 nucleotides: TGTGCCAGCAAACAGGAACAGGCAGGCCAGCCCCAGCATTTT. Amino acid sequence: CASKQEQAGQPQHF.